This TCR beta chain came from a study of T cells in Graves' hyperthyroidism and ophthalmopathy. Study overall: Peripheral blood was secured at the point of initial diagnosis, before any treatment.

About this clonotype itself: Its antigen is still unknown.

Uncontrolled infection, other autoimmune disease, pregnancy or lactation disqualified patients from enrolment. The CDR3 regions of TCR beta were amplified from RNA transcripts. First-round RT-PCR of the TCR CDR3 relied on the HTBI primer set. From the multiplex PCR reads, TCRdb called clonotypes with MiXCR, one entry per CDR3 protein. The sample yields roughly 240,000 distinct CDR3 sequences, roughly 15% seen once. The J segment lost 5 bases and the V segment lost 2 bases, leaving 11 bases of the junction unmatched. CDR1 and CDR2 (germline): DFQATT, SNEGSKA (reference sequence). This CDR3 contains 15 residues. Study results and limitations: Within blood appeared most thyroid clonotypes that had expanded above 0.001.

The chain uses TRBV20-1 and TRBJ1-1, with 7 nucleotides matching TRBD1. Sequencing was performed on blood. This receptor was identified in a woman under 30 with Graves' ophthalmopathy. The CDR3 spells CSARPPDRARTEAFF. As DNA, the CDR3 is TGCAGTGCTAGACCCCCCGACAGGGCGCGGACTGAAGCTTTCTTT.